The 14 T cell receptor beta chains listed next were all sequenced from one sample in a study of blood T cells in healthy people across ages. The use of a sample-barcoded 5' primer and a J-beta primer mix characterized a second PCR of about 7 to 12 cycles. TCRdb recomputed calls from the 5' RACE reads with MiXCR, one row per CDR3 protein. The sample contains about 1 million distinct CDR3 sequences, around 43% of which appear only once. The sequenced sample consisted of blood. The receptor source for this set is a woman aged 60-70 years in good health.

For the CDR3, the DNA is TGCAGTGCTAGAGGGCAGGGAATGTTCCACGAGCAGTACTTC. Residues: CSARGQGMFHEQYF. This chain joins TRBV20-1 and TRBJ2-5; perhaps TRBD1 as D (5 bases). The DNA end favors TRBJ2-7, so the J call may be wrong. This CDR3 spans 14 amino acids. CDR1 is DFQATT, CDR2 SNEGSKA, per germline (reference sequence).

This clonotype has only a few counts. CDR3 sequence: CSAQPGLRTDTQYF. CDR3 nucleotide sequence: TGCAGTGCGCAGCCGGGACTGCGCACAGATACGCAGTATTTT. V gene TRBV20-1 combines with J gene TRBJ2-3; TRBD2 is a possible D gene (6 bases). The V and J ends lost 6 bases and 1 base respectively, with 14 bases between them. Per the germline V gene, CDR1 is DFQATT and CDR2 is SNEGSKA (reference sequence). The CDR3 has 14 amino acids.

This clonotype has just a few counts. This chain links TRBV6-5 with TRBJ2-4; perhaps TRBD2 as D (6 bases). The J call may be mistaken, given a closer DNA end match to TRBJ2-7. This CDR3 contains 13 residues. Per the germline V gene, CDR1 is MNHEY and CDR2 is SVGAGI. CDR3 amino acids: CASRLAPFHEQYF. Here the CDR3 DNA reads TGTGCCAGCAGGCTAGCGCCCTTCCACGAGCAGTACTTC.

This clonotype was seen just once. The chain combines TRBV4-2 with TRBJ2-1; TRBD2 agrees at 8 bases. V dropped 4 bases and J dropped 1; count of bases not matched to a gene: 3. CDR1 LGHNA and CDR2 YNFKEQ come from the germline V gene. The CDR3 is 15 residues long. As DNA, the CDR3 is TGTGCCAGCAGCCTCAAGCGGGAGTCCTACAATGAGCAGTTCTTC. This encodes CASSLKRESYNEQFF.

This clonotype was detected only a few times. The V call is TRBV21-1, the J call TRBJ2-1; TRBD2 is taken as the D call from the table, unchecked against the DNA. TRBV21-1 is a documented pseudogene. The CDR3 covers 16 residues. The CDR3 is CASSKLASGSLDEQFF. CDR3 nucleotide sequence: TGTGCCAGCAGCAAATTGGCTAGCGGGAGTTTAGATGAGCAGTTCTTC.

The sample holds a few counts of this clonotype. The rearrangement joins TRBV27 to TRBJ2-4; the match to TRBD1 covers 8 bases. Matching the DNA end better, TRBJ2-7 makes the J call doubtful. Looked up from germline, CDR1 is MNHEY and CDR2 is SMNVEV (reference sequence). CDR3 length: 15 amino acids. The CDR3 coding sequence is TGTGCCAGCAGTTTTGGACAGGGTGAACAGTACGAGCAGTACTTC. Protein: CASSFGQGEQYEQYF.

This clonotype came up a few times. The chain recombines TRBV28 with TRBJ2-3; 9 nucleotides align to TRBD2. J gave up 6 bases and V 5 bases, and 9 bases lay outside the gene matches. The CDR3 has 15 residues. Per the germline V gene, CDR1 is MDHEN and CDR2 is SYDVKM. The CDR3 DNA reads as TGTGCCAGCAGTATCCGGAGTAGCGGGAGTGATACGCAGTATTTT. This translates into CASSIRSSGSDTQYF.

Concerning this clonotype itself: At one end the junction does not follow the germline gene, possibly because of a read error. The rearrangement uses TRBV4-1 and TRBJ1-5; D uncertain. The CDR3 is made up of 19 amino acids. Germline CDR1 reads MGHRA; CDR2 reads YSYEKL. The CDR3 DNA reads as TGCACCAGCAGCCAAGAAAGACGGTCCCAGTGGGGTCTAGGACAGCCCCAGCATTTT. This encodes CTSSQERRSQWGLGQPQHF.

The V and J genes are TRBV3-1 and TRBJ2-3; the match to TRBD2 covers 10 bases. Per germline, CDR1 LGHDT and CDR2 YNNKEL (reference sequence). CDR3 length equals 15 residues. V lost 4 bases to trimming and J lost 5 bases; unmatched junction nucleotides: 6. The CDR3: CASSPELAGLDTQYF. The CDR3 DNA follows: TGTGCCAGCAGCCCCGAACTAGCGGGACTAGATACGCAGTATTTT.

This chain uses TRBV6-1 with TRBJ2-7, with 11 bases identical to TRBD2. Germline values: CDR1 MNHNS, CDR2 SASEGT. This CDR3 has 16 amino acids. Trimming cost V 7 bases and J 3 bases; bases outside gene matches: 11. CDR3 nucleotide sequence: TGTGCCAGCAATGAGCTAGCGGGAGGTACCGGCTACGAGCAGTACTTC. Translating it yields CASNELAGGTGYEQYF.

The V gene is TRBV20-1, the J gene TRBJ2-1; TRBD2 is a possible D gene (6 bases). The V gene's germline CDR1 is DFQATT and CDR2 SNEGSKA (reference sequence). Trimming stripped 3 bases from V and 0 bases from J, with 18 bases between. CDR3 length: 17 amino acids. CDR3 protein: CSARGGTHLSSYNEQFF. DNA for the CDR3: TGCAGTGCTAGGGGCGGGACTCATCTGAGCTCCTACAATGAGCAGTTCTTC.

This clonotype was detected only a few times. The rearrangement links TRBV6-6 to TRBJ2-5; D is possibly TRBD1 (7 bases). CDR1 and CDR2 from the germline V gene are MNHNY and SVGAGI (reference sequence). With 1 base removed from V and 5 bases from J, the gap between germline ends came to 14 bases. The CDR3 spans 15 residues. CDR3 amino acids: CASSYLTGDWETQYF. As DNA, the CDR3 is TGTGCCAGCAGTTACTTAACAGGGGACTGGGAGACCCAGTACTTC.

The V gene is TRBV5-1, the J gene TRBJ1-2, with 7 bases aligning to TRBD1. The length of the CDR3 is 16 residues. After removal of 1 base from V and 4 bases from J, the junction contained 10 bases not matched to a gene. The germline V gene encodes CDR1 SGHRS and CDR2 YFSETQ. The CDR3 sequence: CASSLSSGTAFYGYTF. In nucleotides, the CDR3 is TGCGCCAGCAGCTTGTCTTCAGGGACAGCTTTCTATGGCTACACCTTC.

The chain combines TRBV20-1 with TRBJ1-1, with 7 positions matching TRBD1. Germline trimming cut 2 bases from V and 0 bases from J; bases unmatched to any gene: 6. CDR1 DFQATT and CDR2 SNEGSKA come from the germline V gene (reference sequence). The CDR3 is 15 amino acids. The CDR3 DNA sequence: TGCAGTGCTAGATCGGGACAGACCATGAACACTGAAGCTTTCTTT. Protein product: CSARSGQTMNTEAFF.